The present T cell receptor (beta chain) was sequenced within a study of control samples from healthy donors and cancer patients. Some clones are missing from TCRdb's copy, which holds only in-frame ones; the method was immunoSEQ multiplex PCR. In the table there are approximately 150,000 clones, 80% to 95% of which are singletons. The receptor was isolated from a woman aged 25 to 39 in good health. Source material: blood.

CDR3 sequence (DNA): TGTGCCAGCAGCTTGGCAGTTTACGGGGAGCGCTACGAGCAGTACTTC. Its translation: CASSLAVYGERYEQYF. J is TRBJ2-7 and V is TRBV5-8, with a possible D match to TRBD2 (5 bases). This CDR3 region has 16 residues. Trimming pared 0 bases from V and 3 bases from J, leaving 16 bases between. Germline V gene data show CDR1 as SGHTS and CDR2 as YDEGEE.